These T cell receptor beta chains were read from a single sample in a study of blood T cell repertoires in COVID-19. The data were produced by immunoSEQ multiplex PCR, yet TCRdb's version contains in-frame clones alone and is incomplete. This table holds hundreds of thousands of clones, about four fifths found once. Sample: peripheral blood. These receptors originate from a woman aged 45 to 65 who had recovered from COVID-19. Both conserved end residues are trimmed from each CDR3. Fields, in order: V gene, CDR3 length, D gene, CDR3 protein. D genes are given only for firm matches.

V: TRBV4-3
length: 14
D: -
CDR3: ASSQDRGNLPDGYT

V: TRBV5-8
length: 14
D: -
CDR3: ASSLDSGRNNQPQH

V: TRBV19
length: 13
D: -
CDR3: ASSYPREGADTQY

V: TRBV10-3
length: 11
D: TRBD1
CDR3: AIRGQGVDIQY

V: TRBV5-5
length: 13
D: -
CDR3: ASSPLGGFNEKLF

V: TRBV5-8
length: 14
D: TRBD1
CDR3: ASSLAQGEIYYGYT

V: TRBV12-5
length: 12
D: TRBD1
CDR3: ASGKDRGTDTQY

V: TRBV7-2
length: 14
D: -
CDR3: ASSLEARHSGNTIY

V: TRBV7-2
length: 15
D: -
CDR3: ASSRFREETSGNTIY

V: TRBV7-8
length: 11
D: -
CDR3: ASSLVTKDTQY

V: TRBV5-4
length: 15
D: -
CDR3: ASSTRELSSYNSPLH

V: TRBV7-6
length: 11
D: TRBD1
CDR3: ASRRTGGEEQF

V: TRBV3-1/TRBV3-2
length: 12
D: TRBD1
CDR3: ASSGQGPGYGYT

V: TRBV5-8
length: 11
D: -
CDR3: ASSLALGHEQY

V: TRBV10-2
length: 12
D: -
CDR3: ASSESIGGAPLH

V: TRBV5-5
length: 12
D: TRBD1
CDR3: ASSPGTGGNTIY

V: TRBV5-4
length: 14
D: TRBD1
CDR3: ASRSDRGGGRTEAF